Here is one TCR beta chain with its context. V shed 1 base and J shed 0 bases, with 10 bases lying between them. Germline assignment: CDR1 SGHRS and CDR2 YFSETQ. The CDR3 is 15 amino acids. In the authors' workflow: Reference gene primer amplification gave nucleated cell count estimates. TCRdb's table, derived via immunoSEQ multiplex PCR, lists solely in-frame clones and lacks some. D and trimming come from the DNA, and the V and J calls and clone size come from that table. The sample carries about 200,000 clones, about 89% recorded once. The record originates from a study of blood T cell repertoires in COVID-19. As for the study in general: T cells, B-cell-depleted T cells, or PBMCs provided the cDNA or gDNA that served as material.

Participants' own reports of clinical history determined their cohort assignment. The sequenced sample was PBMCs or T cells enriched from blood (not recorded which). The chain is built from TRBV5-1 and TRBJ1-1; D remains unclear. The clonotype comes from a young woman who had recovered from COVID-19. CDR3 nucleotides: TGCGCCAGCAGCTTGCACCACGACATGAACACTGAAGCTTTCTTT. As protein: CASSLHHDMNTEAFF.